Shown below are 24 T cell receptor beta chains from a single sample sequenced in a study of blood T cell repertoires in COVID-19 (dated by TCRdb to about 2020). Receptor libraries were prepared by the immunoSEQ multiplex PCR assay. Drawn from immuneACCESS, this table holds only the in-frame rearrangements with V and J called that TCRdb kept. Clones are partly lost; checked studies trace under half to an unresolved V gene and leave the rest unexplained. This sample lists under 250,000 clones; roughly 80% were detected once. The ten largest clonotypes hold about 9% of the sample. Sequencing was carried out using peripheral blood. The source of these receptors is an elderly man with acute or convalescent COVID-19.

CDR3 coding DNA: TGTGCCAGCTCACCTCCGGACAGGGCCCCCTACGAGCAGTACTTC. Protein sequence: CASSPPDRAPYEQYF. V usage is TRBV18 and J usage is TRBJ2-7; 8 bases agree with TRBD1. Germline V gives CDR1 KGHSH, CDR2 LQKENI. The CDR3 is 15 residues long. With V trimmed by 3 bases and J by 2 bases, 6 bases remained unmatched.

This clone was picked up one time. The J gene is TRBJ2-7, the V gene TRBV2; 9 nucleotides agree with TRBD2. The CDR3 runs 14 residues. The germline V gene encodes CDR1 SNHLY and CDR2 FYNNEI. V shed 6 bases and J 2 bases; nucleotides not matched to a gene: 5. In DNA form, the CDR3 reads TGTGCCAGCAGAGGAATAGCGGGAGCCTACGAGCAGTACTTC. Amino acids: CASRGIAGAYEQYF.

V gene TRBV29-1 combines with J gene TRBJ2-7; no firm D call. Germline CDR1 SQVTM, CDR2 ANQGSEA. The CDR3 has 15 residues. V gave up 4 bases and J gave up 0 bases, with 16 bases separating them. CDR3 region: CSVVMNFPSSYEQYF. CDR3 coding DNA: TGCAGCGTTGTAATGAACTTTCCGAGCTCCTACGAGCAGTACTTC.

CDR3: CASTRTSGGLKETQYF. The CDR3 nucleotides read TGTGCCAGCACCCGGACTAGCGGGGGTCTTAAAGAGACCCAGTACTTC. This chain links TRBV7-9 with TRBJ2-5; 13 nucleotides align to TRBD2. V lost 7 bases to trimming and J lost 3 bases; unmatched junction nucleotides: 8. The CDR3 extends over 16 amino acids. CDR1 and CDR2 (germline): SEHNR, FQNEAQ (reference sequence).

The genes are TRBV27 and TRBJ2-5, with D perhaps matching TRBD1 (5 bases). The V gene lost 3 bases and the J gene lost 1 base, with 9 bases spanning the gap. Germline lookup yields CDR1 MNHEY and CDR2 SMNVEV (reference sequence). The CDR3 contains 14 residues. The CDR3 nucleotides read TGTGCCAGCAGTTTTACCCAGGGCCAAGAGACCCAGTACTTC. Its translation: CASSFTQGQETQYF.

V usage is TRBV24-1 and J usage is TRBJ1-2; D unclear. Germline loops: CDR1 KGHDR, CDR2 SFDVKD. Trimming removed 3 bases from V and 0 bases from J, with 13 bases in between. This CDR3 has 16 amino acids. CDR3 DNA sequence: TGTGCCACCAGTGATGATTCGGGCGGGCCTAACTATGGCTACACCTTC. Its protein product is CATSDDSGGPNYGYTF.

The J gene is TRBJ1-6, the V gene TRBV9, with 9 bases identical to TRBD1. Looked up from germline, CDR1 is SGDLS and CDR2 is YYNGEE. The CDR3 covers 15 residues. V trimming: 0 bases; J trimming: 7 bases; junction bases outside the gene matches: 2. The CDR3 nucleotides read TGTGCCAGCAGCGTAGGACAGGGGGGAAATTCACCCCTCCACTTT. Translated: CASSVGQGGNSPLHF.

The CDR3 DNA reads as TGTGCCAGCGTTCGGGGGACAGGAACCTACGAGCAGTACTTC. Amino acid sequence: CASVRGTGTYEQYF. The rearrangement links TRBV25-1 to TRBJ2-7, with 8 bases that match TRBD1. Germline lookup yields CDR1 MGHDK and CDR2 SYGVNS. The CDR3 runs 14 residues. V was clipped by 8 bases and J by 2 bases; unmatched bases: 8.

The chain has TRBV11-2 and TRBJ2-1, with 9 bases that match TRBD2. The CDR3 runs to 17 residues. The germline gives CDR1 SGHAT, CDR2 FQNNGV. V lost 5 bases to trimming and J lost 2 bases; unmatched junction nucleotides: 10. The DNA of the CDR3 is TGTGCCAGCAGCCGAGGCCCGGGACTAGCTACCTACAATGAGCAGTTCTTC. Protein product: CASSRGPGLATYNEQFF. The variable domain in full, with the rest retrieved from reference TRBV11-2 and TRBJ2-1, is EAGVAQSPRYKIIEKRQSVAFWCNPISGHATLYWYQQILGQGPKLLIQFQNNGVVDDSQLPKDRFSAERLKGVDSTLKIQPAKLEDSAVYLCASSRGPGLATYNEQFFGPGTRLTVL.

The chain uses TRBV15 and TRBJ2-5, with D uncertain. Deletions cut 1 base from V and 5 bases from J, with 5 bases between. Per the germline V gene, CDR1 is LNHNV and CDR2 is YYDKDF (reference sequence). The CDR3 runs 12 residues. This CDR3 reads CATSRGRETQYF. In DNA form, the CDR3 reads TGTGCCACCAGCAGAGGCCGGGAGACCCAGTACTTC.

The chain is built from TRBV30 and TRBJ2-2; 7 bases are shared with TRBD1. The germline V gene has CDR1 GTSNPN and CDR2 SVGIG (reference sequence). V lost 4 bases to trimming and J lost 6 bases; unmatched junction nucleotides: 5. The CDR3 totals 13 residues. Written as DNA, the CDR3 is TGTGCCTGGAACCCAACAGGGGCCGGGGAGCTGTTTTTT. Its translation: CAWNPTGAGELFF.

The CDR3 spells CASSLRTGLLSGANVLTF. CDR3 nucleotides: TGTGCCAGCAGCTTAAGGACAGGCCTGCTATCTGGGGCCAACGTCCTGACTTTC. The V gene is TRBV7-2, the J gene TRBJ2-6, with TRBD1 matching over 7 bases. The CDR3 has 18 amino acids. The germline V gene has CDR1 SGHTA and CDR2 FQGNSA. V lost 2 bases to trimming and J lost 1 base; unmatched junction nucleotides: 8.

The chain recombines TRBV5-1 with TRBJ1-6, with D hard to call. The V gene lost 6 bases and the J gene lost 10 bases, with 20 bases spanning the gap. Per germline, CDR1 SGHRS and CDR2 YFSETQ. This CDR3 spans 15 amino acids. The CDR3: CASTPLSRGDSPLHF. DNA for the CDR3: TGCGCCAGCACCCCCCTAAGCCGGGGAGACTCACCCCTCCACTTT. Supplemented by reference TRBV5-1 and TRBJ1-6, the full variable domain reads KAGVTQTPRYLIKTRGQQVTLSCSPISGHRSVSWYQQTPGQGLQFLFEYFSETQRNKGNFPGRFSGRQFSNSRSEMNVSTLELGDSALYLCASTPLSRGDSPLHFGNGTRLTVT.

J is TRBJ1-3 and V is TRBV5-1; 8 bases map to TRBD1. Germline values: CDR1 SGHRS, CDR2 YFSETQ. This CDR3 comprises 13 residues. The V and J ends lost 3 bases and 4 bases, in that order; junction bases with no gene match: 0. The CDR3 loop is CASSYRGGNTIYF. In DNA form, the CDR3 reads TGCGCCAGCAGCTACAGGGGGGGAAACACCATATATTTT.

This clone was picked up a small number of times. CDR3 nucleotide sequence: TGTGCCACCAGTGATTTCGGGGGCTACACCTTC. Amino acid sequence: CATSDFGGYTF. This chain links TRBV24-1 with TRBJ1-2; D uncertain. Germline values: CDR1 KGHDR, CDR2 SFDVKD. Trimming cost V 1 base and J 8 bases, with 4 bases left between them. The CDR3 has 11 amino acids.

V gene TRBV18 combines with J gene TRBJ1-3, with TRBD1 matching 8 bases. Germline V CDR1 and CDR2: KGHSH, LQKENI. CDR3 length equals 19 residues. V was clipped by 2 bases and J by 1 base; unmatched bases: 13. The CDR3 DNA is TGTGCCAGCTCACCAATTGGACAGGGAGTCAGTGAGTCTGGAAACACCATATATTTT. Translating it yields CASSPIGQGVSESGNTIYF.

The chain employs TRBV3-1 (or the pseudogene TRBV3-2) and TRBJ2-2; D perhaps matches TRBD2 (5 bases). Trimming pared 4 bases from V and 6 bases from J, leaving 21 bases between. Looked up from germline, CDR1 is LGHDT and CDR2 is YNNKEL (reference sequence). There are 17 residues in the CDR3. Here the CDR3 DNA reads TGTGCCAGCAGCCCCCAGATGCGGCTAGCATTGGCCGGGGAGCTGTTTTTT. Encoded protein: CASSPQMRLALAGELFF.

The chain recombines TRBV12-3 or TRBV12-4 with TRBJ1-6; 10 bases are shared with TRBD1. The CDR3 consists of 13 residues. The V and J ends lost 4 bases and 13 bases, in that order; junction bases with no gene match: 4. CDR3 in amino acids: CASSSTGGEPLHF. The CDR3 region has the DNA TGTGCCAGCAGTTCGACAGGGGGCGAGCCCCTCCACTTT.

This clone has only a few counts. The DNA for the CDR3 is TGTGCCAGCAGCTCCCTGGAGCGGCGGGGTGAAAAACTGTTTTTT. Its protein product is CASSSLERRGEKLFF. The chain uses TRBV5-4 and TRBJ1-4; D unresolved. Germline V CDR1 and CDR2: SGHNT, YYREEE (reference sequence). The germline V and J ends were trimmed by 3 bases and 7 bases, with 16 bases remaining between them. This CDR3 region has 15 residues.

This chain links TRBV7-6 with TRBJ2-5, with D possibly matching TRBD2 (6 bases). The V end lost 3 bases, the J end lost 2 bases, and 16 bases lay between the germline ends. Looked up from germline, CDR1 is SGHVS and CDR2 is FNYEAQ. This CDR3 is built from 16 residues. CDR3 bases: TGTGCCAGCAGCTTGAACCAGCGGGCGACACAAGAGACCCAGTACTTC. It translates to CASSLNQRATQETQYF.

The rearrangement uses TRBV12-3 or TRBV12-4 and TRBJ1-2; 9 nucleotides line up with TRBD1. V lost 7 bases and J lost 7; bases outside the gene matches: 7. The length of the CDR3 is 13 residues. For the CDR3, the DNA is TGTGCCAGCATTCGGACAGGGGAGGGTGGCTACACCTTC. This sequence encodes CASIRTGEGGYTF.

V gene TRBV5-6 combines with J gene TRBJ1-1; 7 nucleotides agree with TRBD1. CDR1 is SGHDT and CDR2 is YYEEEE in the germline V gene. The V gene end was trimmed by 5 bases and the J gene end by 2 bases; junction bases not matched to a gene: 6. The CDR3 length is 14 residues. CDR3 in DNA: TGTGCCAGCAGATTTACAGGGGTAAACACTGAAGCTTTCTTT. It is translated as CASRFTGVNTEAFF.

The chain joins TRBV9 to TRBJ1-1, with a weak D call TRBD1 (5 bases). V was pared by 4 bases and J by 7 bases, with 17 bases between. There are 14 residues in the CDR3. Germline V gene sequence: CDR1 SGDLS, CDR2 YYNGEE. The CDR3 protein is CASSPTQVQSEAFF. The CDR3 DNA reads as TGTGCCAGCAGCCCTACACAGGTCCAGAGTGAAGCTTTCTTT.

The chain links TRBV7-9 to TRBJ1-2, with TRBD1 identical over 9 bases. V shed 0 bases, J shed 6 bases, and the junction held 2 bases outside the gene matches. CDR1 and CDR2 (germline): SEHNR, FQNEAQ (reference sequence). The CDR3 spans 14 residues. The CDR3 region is CASSLARTGDGYTF. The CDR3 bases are TGTGCCAGCAGCTTAGCGCGGACAGGGGATGGCTACACCTTC.